What follows are 14 T cell receptor beta chains derived from one specimen sequenced in a study of T cells in Graves' hyperthyroidism and ophthalmopathy. Template material for amplifying TCR beta CDR3 regions consisted of RNA transcripts. HTBI primers drove first-round RT-PCR of the TCR CDR3. TCRdb analysed the multiplex PCR reads with MiXCR anew, one entry per CDR3 protein. This repertoire shows under 400,000 distinct CDR3 sequences, roughly a fifth found once; its top ten account for around 48%. The sequenced sample was blood. These receptors came from a woman aged 45 to 65 with Graves' hyperthyroidism.

This clonotype is a singleton in its sample. The chain recombines TRBV7-9 with TRBJ2-3, with unresolved D. CDR3 length equals 13 residues. The germline V gene has CDR1 SEHNR and CDR2 FQNEAQ (reference sequence). Trimming shortened V by 7 bases and J by 3 bases, and 11 bases separated the two germline ends. CDR3 in amino acids: CASTPSSTDTQYF. The CDR3 region has the DNA TGTGCCAGCACCCCCTCGTCGACAGATACGCAGTATTTT.

This clonotype has just a few counts. A read error may explain this, as a much larger clone is one base away. The chain recombines TRBV2 with TRBJ1-1; 7 nucleotides line up with TRBD1. The germline V gene has CDR1 SNHLY and CDR2 FYNNEI. This CDR3 is 15 amino acids long. CDR3 sequence: CASSETGTPGTEALF. The CDR3 nucleotides read TGTGCCAGCAGTGAGACAGGGACCCCGGGGACTGAAGCTCTCTTT.

This clonotype appeared many times. The rearrangement links TRBV6-1 to TRBJ1-5; D is unclear. V lost 6 bases and J 1 base, leaving 13 bases between the germline ends. This CDR3 has 15 residues. Germline V gene lookup returns CDR1 MNHNS and CDR2 SASEGT. The CDR3 DNA is TGTGCCAGCAGCCCTGAACCCAGGAGCAATCAGCCCCAGCATTTT. Its translation: CASSPEPRSNQPQHF.

This CDR3 reads CASRSSGGAETQYF. The CDR3 DNA follows: TGCGCCAGCAGATCGAGCGGGGGGGCAGAGACCCAGTACTTC. V is TRBV5-1 and J is TRBJ2-5; TRBD2 matches at 10 bases. Losses at the gene ends were 5 bases for V and 4 bases for J; bases not matched to a gene: 5. Germline V gives CDR1 SGHRS, CDR2 YFSETQ. The CDR3 runs to 14 residues. Looking up the rest from reference TRBV5-1 and TRBJ2-5 gives the full variable domain: KAGVTQTPRYLIKTRGQQVTLSCSPISGHRSVSWYQQTPGQGLQFLFEYFSETQRNKGNFPGRFSGRQFSNSRSEMNVSTLELGDSALYLCASRSSGGAETQYFGPGTRLLVL.

This clonotype has only a few counts. The V gene is TRBV6-1, the J gene TRBJ2-5, with D unclear. This CDR3 comprises 15 residues. CDR1 MNHNS and CDR2 SASEGT come from the germline V gene. The V end was cut by 0 bases, the J end by 2 bases, with 10 bases between. This CDR3 reads CASSEARSAQETQYF. Here the CDR3 DNA reads TGTGCCAGCAGTGAAGCGAGGTCAGCACAAGAGACCCAGTACTTC.

Ten or more counts support this clonotype. The chain recombines TRBV20-1 with TRBJ2-3; TRBD2 matches 9 bases. From germline, CDR1 is DFQATT and CDR2 SNEGSKA (reference sequence). After removal of 3 bases from V and 0 bases from J, the junction contained 7 bases not matched to a gene. This CDR3 region has 16 residues. The CDR3 DNA sequence: TGCAGTGCTAGTGGTCGTGCGGGAGGGAGCACAGATACGCAGTATTTT. Translating it yields CSASGRAGGSTDTQYF.

The J gene is TRBJ2-5, the V gene TRBV6-5; 9 positions agree with TRBD1. Trimming took 3 bases from V and 2 from J; bases not matched to a gene: 4. Germline assignment: CDR1 MNHEY and CDR2 SVGAGI. CDR3 length equals 15 residues. The CDR3: CASSYGQGRQETQYF. The CDR3 nucleotides are TGTGCCAGCAGTTATGGACAGGGGAGGCAAGAGACCCAGTACTTC.

The rearrangement links TRBV5-1 to TRBJ1-1, with TRBD1 identical over 9 bases. The trim removed 2 bases at V and 4 bases at J, leaving 6 bases unmatched. The CDR3 is made up of 15 amino acids. Per the germline V gene, CDR1 is SGHRS and CDR2 is YFSETQ. The CDR3 region has the DNA TGCGCCAGCAGCTTAGGGACAGGGCTGGGCACTGAAGCTTTCTTT. Its protein is CASSLGTGLGTEAFF. Full variable domain (outside the CDR3, taken from reference TRBV5-1 and TRBJ1-1): KAGVTQTPRYLIKTRGQQVTLSCSPISGHRSVSWYQQTPGQGLQFLFEYFSETQRNKGNFPGRFSGRQFSNSRSEMNVSTLELGDSALYLCASSLGTGLGTEAFFGQGTRLTVV.

The chain combines TRBV6-1 with TRBJ1-5; D gene uncertain. The CDR3 extends over 13 amino acids. V was pared by 1 base and J by 6 bases, with 7 bases between. Germline CDR1 MNHNS, CDR2 SASEGT. CDR3 nucleotide sequence: TGTGCCAGCAGTGAAGTATGGGGTCAGCCCCAGCATTTT. It translates to CASSEVWGQPQHF.

The table lists this clonotype with many counts. The chain is built from TRBV5-1 and TRBJ2-1, with 11 bases aligning to TRBD2. The CDR3 has 14 residues. Trimming cost V 4 bases and J 10 bases; bases outside gene matches: 7. Germline CDR1 reads SGHRS; CDR2 reads YFSETQ. CDR3 residues: CASSGSGRVGEQFF. CDR3 sequence (DNA): TGCGCCAGCAGCGGTAGCGGGAGGGTGGGGGAGCAGTTCTTC.

The chain has TRBV5-1 and TRBJ2-5, with a tentative D call TRBD2 (6 bases). CDR1 and CDR2 (germline): SGHRS, YFSETQ. This CDR3 has 13 residues. V shed 5 bases and J shed 5 bases, with 13 bases lying between them. This CDR3 is CASSGGRMETQYF. The CDR3 coding sequence is TGCGCCAGCAGTGGAGGGAGGATGGAGACCCAGTACTTC.

This clonotype was observed at least ten times. The chain is built from TRBV11-3 and TRBJ2-1, with unresolved D. The V end was cut by 5 bases, the J end by 0 bases, with 17 bases between. The germline V gene encodes CDR1 SGHNT and CDR2 YENEEA. The CDR3 runs 17 residues. Here the CDR3 reads CASSLPAGKSSYNEQFF. DNA of the CDR3: TGTGCCAGCAGCCTTCCCGCTGGAAAAAGCTCCTACAATGAGCAGTTCTTC.

This clonotype was picked up a small number of times. The gene calls are TRBV5-1 and TRBJ2-1; 8 bases line up with TRBD2. CDR1 is SGHRS and CDR2 is YFSETQ in the germline V gene. This CDR3 region has 14 residues. The V segment lost 2 bases and the J segment 4 bases; nucleotides outside the gene matches: 2. The DNA of the CDR3 is TGCGCCAGCAGCTTTGGCGGGGGGTACAATGAGCAGTTCTTC. This gives the protein CASSFGGGYNEQFF. Combining the CDR3 with reference TRBV5-1 and TRBJ2-1 gives the whole variable domain KAGVTQTPRYLIKTRGQQVTLSCSPISGHRSVSWYQQTPGQGLQFLFEYFSETQRNKGNFPGRFSGRQFSNSRSEMNVSTLELGDSALYLCASSFGGGYNEQFFGPGTRLTVL.

This clonotype was counted many times. The rearrangement joins TRBV12-3 or TRBV12-4 to TRBJ1-1, with a tentative D call TRBD1 (5 bases). V gave up 5 bases and J gave up 0 bases, with 13 bases separating them. The CDR3 loop spans 15 amino acids. Here the CDR3 reads CASSADSLVNTEAFF. In nucleotides, the CDR3 is TGTGCCAGCAGTGCTGACAGCTTGGTGAACACTGAAGCTTTCTTT.